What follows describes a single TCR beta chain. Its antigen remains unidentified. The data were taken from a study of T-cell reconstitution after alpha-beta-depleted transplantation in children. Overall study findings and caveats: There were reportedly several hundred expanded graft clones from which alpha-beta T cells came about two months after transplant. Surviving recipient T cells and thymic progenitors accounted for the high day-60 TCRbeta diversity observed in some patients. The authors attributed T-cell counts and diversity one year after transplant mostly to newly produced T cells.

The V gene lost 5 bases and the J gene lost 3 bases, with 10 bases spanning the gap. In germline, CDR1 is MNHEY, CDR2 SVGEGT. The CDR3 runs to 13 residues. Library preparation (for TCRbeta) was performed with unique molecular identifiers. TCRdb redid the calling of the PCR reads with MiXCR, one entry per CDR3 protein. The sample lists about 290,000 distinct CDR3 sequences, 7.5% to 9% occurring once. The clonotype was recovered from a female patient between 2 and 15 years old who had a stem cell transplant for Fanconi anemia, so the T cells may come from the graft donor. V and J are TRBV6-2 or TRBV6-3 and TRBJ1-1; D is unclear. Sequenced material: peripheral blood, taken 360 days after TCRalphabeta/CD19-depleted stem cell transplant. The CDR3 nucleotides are TGTGCCAGCAGTCGCCTTTCAGACACTGAAGCTTTCTTT. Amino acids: CASSRLSDTEAFF.